This T cell receptor beta chain was documented in a study of tissue T cells after allogeneic stem cell transplantation. General study points: Few T cell clones were shared across patients, but motif clusters showed tissue-specific shared signatures. Blood and spleen captured only part of the tissue TCR repertoire.

Measured with immunoSEQ multiplex PCR; TCRdb has only the in-frame clones, and not every one. The sample holds about 48,000 clones; roughly four fifths are singletons and the top ten take approximately 0.7%. In the case of this clone: Its antigen is undetermined. The gene symbols are mouse symbols. With the read ending 1 residue before the CDR3 end, the germline J gene is used to fill in that end.

This CDR3 comprises 12 residues. Germline V CDR1 and CDR2: FNHDT, SITEND (reference sequence). V lost 4 bases and J lost 7; bases outside the gene matches: 3. This receptor was taken from a pool of C57BL/6 mice in good health. The chain is built from TRBV19 and TRBJ2-7; 9 bases are a match to TRBD2. The sample taken for sequencing was sorted cells pooled from one or two spleens. CDR3 DNA, as far as it was read: TGTGCCAGCAGTCCTACTGGGGGGGAACAGTAC. This gives the protein CASSPTGGEQY. The entire CDR3 protein is CASSPTGGEQYF. Full variable domain (outside the CDR3, taken from reference TRBV19 and TRBJ2-7): GGIITQTPKFLIGQEGQKLTLKCQQNFNHDTMYWYRQDSGKGLRLIYYSITENDLQKGDLSEGYDASREKKSSFSLTVTSAQKNEMAVFLCASSPTGGEQYFGPGTRLTVL.